Below are 9 T cell receptor beta chains sequenced from a single sample in a study of T-cell memory formation after mild COVID-19. TCRdb used MiXCR to reprocess the 5' RACE reads, holding one entry per CDR3 protein. The data contain about 6,500 distinct CDR3 sequences, 50% to 75% of them singletons. Sample: PBMCs or a T cell subset sorted from them (not recorded which). These receptors came from an adult who had mild COVID-19 (a few samples of this study predate the infection). Cell type and time point are not known.

This clonotype counts as medium-sized (0.01 to 0.1%). DNA for the CDR3: TGTGCCAGCAGCTTAGGGGGTGACTCCTACGAGCAGTACTTC. This encodes CASSLGGDSYEQYF. J is TRBJ2-7 and V is TRBV7-6; no definite D call. In germline, CDR1 is SGHVS, CDR2 FNYEAQ. The V end lost 1 base, the J end lost 0 bases, and 7 bases lay between the germline ends. CDR3 length equals 14 residues.

The gene calls are TRBV18 and TRBJ1-5, with 7 bases matching TRBD1. Germline V gene data show CDR1 as KGHSH and CDR2 as LQKENI. J lost 2 bases, V lost 0 bases, and 4 bases had no gene match. This CDR3 contains 16 residues. CDR3 amino acids: CASSPPPTGRNQPQHF. CDR3 DNA: TGTGCCAGCTCACCACCGCCGACAGGGCGCAATCAGCCCCAGCATTTT.

This sequence joins TRBV9 and TRBJ2-1; 13 bases match TRBD2. The trim removed 3 bases at V and 5 bases at J, leaving 5 bases unmatched. There are 16 residues in the CDR3. Germline V CDR1 and CDR2: SGDLS, YYNGEE. This chain's CDR3 is CASSAGLAGADNEQFF. CDR3 nucleotides: TGTGCCAGCAGCGCAGGACTAGCGGGAGCCGACAATGAGCAGTTCTTC.

This clonotype was counted once. The chain couples TRBV5-6 to TRBJ2-2; D gene uncertain. The germline CDR1 and CDR2 sequences are SGHDT and YYEEEE. The CDR3 is made up of 13 amino acids. Trimming cost V 2 bases and J 6 bases, with 8 bases left between them. CDR3 in amino acids: CASSLLLAGELFF. DNA for the CDR3: TGTGCCAGCAGCTTACTCCTCGCCGGGGAGCTGTTTTTT.

V and J are TRBV4-2 and TRBJ2-3; 11 nucleotides agree with TRBD2. Per germline, CDR1 LGHNA and CDR2 YNFKEQ. This CDR3 contains 16 residues. V was pared by 1 base and J by 2 bases, with 2 bases of the junction left unmatched. CDR3 residues: CASSQGTSGHTDTQYF. Here the CDR3 DNA reads TGTGCCAGCAGCCAAGGGACTAGCGGGCACACAGATACGCAGTATTTT.

Sample share makes this clonotype medium-sized. This rearrangement joins TRBV15 to TRBJ2-3; tentative D call: TRBD2 (8 bases). Germline CDR1 LNHNV, CDR2 YYDKDF (reference sequence). The CDR3 is 17 amino acids. The V and J ends lost 5 bases and 2 bases respectively, with 20 bases between them. The CDR3 region has the DNA TGTGCCACCAGCGGGGGACAGCGGGGGCCAGACACAGATACGCAGTATTTT. This translates into CATSGGQRGPDTDTQYF.

Sample share makes this clonotype medium-sized. This chain connects TRBV4-3 to TRBJ2-5; TRBD1 matches at 9 bases. The V segment lost 0 bases and the J segment 2 bases; nucleotides outside the gene matches: 4. The CDR3 contains 16 residues. CDR1 and CDR2 (germline): LGHNA, YSLEER. CDR3 DNA: TGCGCCAGCAGCCAAGACGGGACAGGGACACAAGAGACCCAGTACTTC. Its protein is CASSQDGTGTQETQYF.

The CDR3 here is CASSLTRTPTGELFF. For the CDR3, the DNA is TGCGCCAGCAGCTTGACAAGGACCCCCACCGGGGAGCTGTTTTTT. V usage is TRBV5-1 and J usage is TRBJ2-2; D uncertain. This CDR3 has 15 amino acids. The V end lost 1 base, the J end lost 4 bases, and 11 bases lay between the germline ends. Germline CDR1 reads SGHRS; CDR2 reads YFSETQ.

The chain recombines TRBV27 with TRBJ2-1; unclear D gene. V lost 2 bases and J lost 3, with 11 bases in between. Germline V gives CDR1 MNHEY, CDR2 SMNVEV (reference sequence). CDR3 length: 15 residues. CDR3 sequence: CASSLDGPHYNEQFF. The DNA for the CDR3 is TGTGCCAGCAGTTTAGACGGTCCCCACTACAATGAGCAGTTCTTC.